One and the same sample provided the 7 T cell receptor beta chains below, sequenced in a study of PD-L1 blockade in urothelial cancer. Only in-frame clones appear in the TCRdb table, and some are missing; sequencing was by immunoSEQ multiplex PCR. The table includes some 30,000 clones, 87% detected once. Here the sequenced sample was PBMCs, taken around atezolizumab (anti-PD-L1) treatment. These receptors all come from a man aged 45-65 years with urothelial cancer.

CDR3 region: CASSLPGHRNYGYTF. The CDR3 bases are TGTGCCAGCAGCCTTCCGGGACACCGGAACTATGGCTACACCTTC. The chain combines TRBV5-6 with TRBJ1-2; perhaps TRBD1 as D (6 bases). V shed 4 bases and J shed 2 bases, with 15 bases lying between them. The CDR3 runs to 15 residues. CDR1 is SGHDT, CDR2 YYEEEE, per germline.

The chain is built from TRBV10-2 and TRBJ1-5; no clear D. The V gene's germline CDR1 is WSHSY and CDR2 SAAADI. The V gene lost 8 bases and the J gene lost 0 bases, with 11 bases spanning the gap. The CDR3 runs 14 residues. The CDR3 is CASRESYSNQPQHF. The CDR3 DNA reads as TGCGCCAGCCGGGAGTCTTATAGCAATCAGCCCCAGCATTTT.

The rearrangement joins TRBV6-5 to TRBJ1-5, with TRBD1 as a possible D gene (5 bases). The CDR3 is 14 amino acids. Trimming stripped 0 bases from V and 6 bases from J, with 9 bases between. Germline-derived CDR1 and CDR2 are MNHEY and SVGAGI. The chain's CDR3 is CASSYSGGSQPQHF. The CDR3 bases are TGTGCCAGCAGTTACTCGGGGGGATCTCAGCCCCAGCATTTT.

In its sample, this clone was seen a few times. The chain employs TRBV7-2 and TRBJ2-3; 7 positions match TRBD1. The V gene's germline CDR1 is SGHTA and CDR2 FQGNSA. J gave up 0 bases and V 5 bases, and 8 bases lay outside the gene matches. This CDR3 contains 16 residues. The CDR3 sequence: CASSPWTGASTDTQYF. DNA of the CDR3: TGTGCCAGCAGCCCATGGACAGGAGCTAGCACAGATACGCAGTATTTT.

Here the CDR3 DNA reads TGTGCCAGCAGCCGAGGACTAGCGGGATACAATGAGCAGTTCTTC. Residues: CASSRGLAGYNEQFF. The chain is built from TRBV7-2 and TRBJ2-1, with 12 nucleotides matching TRBD2. The V gene's germline CDR1 is SGHTA and CDR2 FQGNSA. J gave up 4 bases and V 5 bases, and 3 bases lay outside the gene matches. The CDR3 sequence is 15 residues long. Using reference TRBV7-2 and TRBJ2-1 for the parts outside the CDR3, the full variable domain is GAGVSQSPSNKVTEKGKDVELRCDPISGHTALYWYRQSLGQGLEFLIYFQGNSAPDKSGLPSDRFSAERTGGSVSTLTIQRTQQEDSAVYLCASSRGLAGYNEQFFGPGTRLTVL.

V and J are TRBV29-1 and TRBJ1-3; tentative D call: TRBD1 (6 bases). Germline-derived CDR1 and CDR2 are SQVTM and ANQGSEA. V dropped 1 base and J dropped 4 bases, with 11 bases sitting between them. The CDR3 loop spans 14 amino acids. CDR3: CSVEVAGEGNTIYF. CDR3 coding DNA: TGCAGCGTTGAAGTGGCAGGGGAGGGAAACACCATATATTTT.

The chain couples TRBV7-2 to TRBJ2-3; no reliable D call. V dropped 5 bases and J dropped 5 bases, with 5 bases sitting between them. This CDR3 comprises 11 residues. The germline V gene encodes CDR1 SGHTA and CDR2 FQGNSA. Here the CDR3 DNA reads TGTGCCAGCAGCGTAATAGATACGCAGTATTTT. It translates to CASSVIDTQYF.